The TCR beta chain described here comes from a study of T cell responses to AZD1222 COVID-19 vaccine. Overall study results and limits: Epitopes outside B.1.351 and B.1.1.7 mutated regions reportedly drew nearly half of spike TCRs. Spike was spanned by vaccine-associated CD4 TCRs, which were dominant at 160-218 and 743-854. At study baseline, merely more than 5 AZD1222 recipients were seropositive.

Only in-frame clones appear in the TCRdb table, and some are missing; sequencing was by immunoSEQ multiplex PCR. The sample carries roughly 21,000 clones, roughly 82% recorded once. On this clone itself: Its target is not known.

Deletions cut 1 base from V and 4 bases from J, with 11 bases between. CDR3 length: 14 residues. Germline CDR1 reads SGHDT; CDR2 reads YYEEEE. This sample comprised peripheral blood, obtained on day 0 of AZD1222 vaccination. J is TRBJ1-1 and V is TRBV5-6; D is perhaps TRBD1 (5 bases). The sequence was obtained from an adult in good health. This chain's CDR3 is CASSLQGAGTEAFF. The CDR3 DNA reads TGTGCCAGCAGCTTGCAAGGGGCGGGCACTGAAGCTTTCTTT.